This T cell receptor beta chain emerged from a study of T-cell reconstitution after alpha-beta-depleted transplantation in children. This clonotype was seen a few times. Unique molecular identifiers were used to barcode this TCRbeta library. One entry per CDR3 protein, called by TCRdb with MiXCR from the PCR reads. The table lists 640,000 or so distinct CDR3 sequences, 15% to 20% of them singletons. The CDR3 contains 16 residues. The germline CDR1 and CDR2 sequences are KGHDR and SFDVKD. The V segment lost 4 bases and the J segment 2 bases; nucleotides outside the gene matches: 6. The receptor comes from a human donor who donated a stem cell graft to a child with acute myeloid leukemia. Sequenced here: PBMCs from the stem cell graft donor, sampled from the stem cell graft. The chain joins TRBV24-1 to TRBJ2-2; 7 nucleotides align to TRBD1. The CDR3 spells CATSDWDSGNTGELFF. The CDR3 DNA sequence: TGTGCCACCAGTGACTGGGACAGCGGAAACACCGGGGAGCTGTTTTTT.